A single sample gave rise to the 13 T cell receptor beta chains below, sequenced in a study of metastatic and nonmetastatic thyroid tumors. Nobody among the patients had been given any treatment before thyroid surgery. TCRdb re-clonotyped the PCR reads via MiXCR. The table includes around 22,000 clones, approximately 23% detected once. Sequencing was done on a sample of tumor tissue. The receptors come from a female donor with papillary thyroid cancer or a benign thyroid nodule (not recorded which). Some clones in this sample may be carry-over from other donors' samples.

Within the sample, this clone is medium-sized. V and J are TRBV28 and TRBJ1-2; D uncertain. Germline V lookup: CDR1 MDHEN, CDR2 SYDVKM. This CDR3 region has 14 residues. Trimming left V 5 bases short and J 4 bases short, with 14 bases between. Written as DNA, the CDR3 is TGTGCCAGCAGTCCGGGCGGGAGCGGCTATGGCTACACCTTC. Amino acid sequence: CASSPGGSGYGYTF.

The sample holds one count of this clone. The rearrangement uses TRBV4-1 and TRBJ1-2; no firm D call. The CDR3 totals 15 residues. Germline V gene sequence: CDR1 MGHRA, CDR2 YSYEKL. Trimming removed 0 bases from V and 2 bases from J, with 10 bases in between. Here the CDR3 reads CASSQELAGNYGYTF. The CDR3 DNA follows: TGCGCCAGCAGCCAAGAGTTGGCGGGGAACTATGGCTACACCTTC.

This clone was detected only a few times. A read error is possible here, since a much larger clone lies one base away. The rearrangement joins TRBV24-1 to TRBJ2-6; a possible D gene is TRBD1 (6 bases). Germline lookup yields CDR1 KGHDR and CDR2 SFDVKD. This CDR3 spans 17 amino acids. CDR3 in DNA: TGTGCCACCAGTGATACCACAGGGACCTCTGGGGCCAACTTCCTGACTTTC. Its protein is CATSDTTGTSGANFLTF.

This clone is deemed medium-sized. This chain joins TRBV6-2 or TRBV6-3 and TRBJ1-2; no definite D call. The germline V and J ends were trimmed by 7 bases and 2 bases, with 14 bases remaining between them. This CDR3 has 14 amino acids. Germline assignment: CDR1 MNHEY and CDR2 SVGEGT. CDR3 loop: CASTGGRSNYGYTF. The CDR3 bases are TGTGCCAGCACAGGCGGCAGATCCAACTATGGCTACACCTTC.

The rearrangement joins TRBV20-1 to TRBJ1-2, with TRBD1 matching over 8 bases. Germline V CDR1 and CDR2: DFQATT, SNEGSKA (reference sequence). The V and J ends lost 5 bases and 0 bases, in that order; junction bases with no gene match: 2. CDR3 size: 13 residues. The CDR3, as DNA: TGCAGTGCTCCGACAGGGGCTAACTATGGCTACACCTTC. Protein product: CSAPTGANYGYTF.

At least ten counts were recorded for this clone. This rearrangement joins TRBV19 to TRBJ2-7; D might be TRBD2 (7 bases). From germline, CDR1 is LNHDA and CDR2 SQIVND (reference sequence). The CDR3 spans 15 residues. Between the trimmed V and J ends, which lost 3 bases and 5 bases, there was a span of 17 bases. Here the CDR3 DNA reads TGTGCCAGTAGTATGGGGGGGGCAGGGGAGGACGAGCAGTACTTC. Its protein is CASSMGGAGEDEQYF. The entire variable domain, with the rest obtained from reference TRBV19 and TRBJ2-7, is as follows: DGGITQSPKYLFRKEGQNVTLSCEQNLNHDAMYWYRQDPGQGLRLIYYSQIVNDFQKGDIAEGYSVSREKKESFPLTVTSAQKNPTAFYLCASSMGGAGEDEQYFGPGTRLTVT.

As to this clone: A much larger clone differs by one base, so this may be a read error. This chain links TRBV4-2 with TRBJ1-2; tentative D call: TRBD1 (5 bases). Germline CDR1 and CDR2: LGHNA and YNFKEQ. V gave up 0 bases and J gave up 4 bases, with 15 bases separating them. The CDR3 spans 16 residues. The CDR3 spells CASSQDQSTVVYGYTF. CDR3 bases: TGTGCCAGCAGCCAAGACCAGTCGACAGTGGTCTATGGCTACACCTTC.

This clone was counted between two and nine times. Compared with germline, one end of the junction differs, possibly owing to a read error. The CDR3 DNA sequence: TGTGCCATCAGAGAGGAGGGCGTGGAGACCCGGTACTTC. This sequence encodes CAIREEGVETRYF. This rearrangement joins TRBV10-3 to TRBJ2-5; TRBD2 might be the D (6 bases). The CDR3 has 13 residues. The germline V gene has CDR1 ENHRY and CDR2 SYGVKD.

This clone has a count of ten or more. CDR3 sequence: CASSLGARTSGQPQHF. The CDR3 DNA follows: TGTGCCAGCAGCTTAGGTGCGCGGACGAGCGGTCAGCCCCAGCATTTT. The genes are TRBV7-8 and TRBJ1-5; D not certain. This CDR3 is 16 amino acids long. V was cut by 1 base and J by 6 bases, with 16 bases left in between. CDR1 and CDR2 from the germline V gene are SGHVS and FQNEAQ. Variable domain in full (rest from reference TRBV7-8 and TRBJ1-5): GAGVSQSPRYKVAKRGQDVALRCDPISGHVSLFWYQQALGQGPEFLTYFQNEAQLDKSGLPSDRFFAERPEGSVSTLKIQRTQQEDSAVYLCASSLGARTSGQPQHFGDGTRLSIL.

This clone has ten or more counts. V and J are TRBV9 and TRBJ2-3; 13 bases align to TRBD2. With V trimmed by 0 bases and J by 7 bases, 5 bases remained unmatched. The CDR3 has 16 residues. Germline lookup yields CDR1 SGDLS and CDR2 YYNGEE. Here the CDR3 DNA reads TGTGCCAGCAGCGTAGGAACTAGCGGGAGGGCCAATACGCAGTATTTT. Protein: CASSVGTSGRANTQYF.

The chain carries TRBV20-1 and TRBJ1-5; 7 bases are a match to TRBD1. V gave up 2 bases and J gave up 3 bases; unmatched junction bases: 4. Per germline, CDR1 DFQATT and CDR2 SNEGSKA (reference sequence). The CDR3 sequence is 14 residues long. The CDR3 nucleotides are TGCAGTGCTAGATCAGGGGGACTCAATCAGCCCCAGCATTTT. Translating it yields CSARSGGLNQPQHF.

This clone was observed a handful of times. This sequence joins TRBV20-1 and TRBJ2-3; 7 bases line up with TRBD1. The CDR3 is made up of 14 amino acids. With V trimmed by 5 bases and J by 0 bases, 5 bases remained unmatched. Germline-derived CDR1 and CDR2 are DFQATT and SNEGSKA (reference sequence). CDR3 DNA sequence: TGCAGTGCTGTTCGGGACAGTAGCACAGATACGCAGTATTTT. Its translation: CSAVRDSSTDTQYF.

This clone was counted only a few times. A much larger clone differs by one base, so this may be a read error. The chain combines TRBV7-9 with TRBJ2-2, with D tentatively TRBD1 (5 bases). The CDR3 sequence is 15 residues long. The germline V gene has CDR1 SEHNR and CDR2 FQNEAQ (reference sequence). Trimming removed 4 bases from V and 2 bases from J, with 11 bases in between. The chain's CDR3 is CASSSKQVNTGELFF. The CDR3 DNA sequence: TGTGCCAGCAGCTCAAAACAGGTCAACACCGGGGAGCTGTTTTTT.